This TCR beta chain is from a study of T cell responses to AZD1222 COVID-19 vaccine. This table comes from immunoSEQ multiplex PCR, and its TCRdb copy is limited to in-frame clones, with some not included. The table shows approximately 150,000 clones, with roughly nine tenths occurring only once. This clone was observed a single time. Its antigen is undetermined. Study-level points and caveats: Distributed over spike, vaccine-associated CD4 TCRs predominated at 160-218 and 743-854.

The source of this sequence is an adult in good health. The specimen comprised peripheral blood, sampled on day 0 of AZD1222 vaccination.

In DNA, the CDR3 is TGCGCCAGCAGCGTATCCGGGGTCGGCACTGAAGCTTTCTTT. This codes for CASSVSGVGTEAFF. The chain uses TRBV5-1 and TRBJ1-1; no clear D. V was cut by 4 bases and J by 4 bases, with 14 bases left in between. Germline assignment: CDR1 SGHRS and CDR2 YFSETQ. The CDR3 consists of 14 residues.